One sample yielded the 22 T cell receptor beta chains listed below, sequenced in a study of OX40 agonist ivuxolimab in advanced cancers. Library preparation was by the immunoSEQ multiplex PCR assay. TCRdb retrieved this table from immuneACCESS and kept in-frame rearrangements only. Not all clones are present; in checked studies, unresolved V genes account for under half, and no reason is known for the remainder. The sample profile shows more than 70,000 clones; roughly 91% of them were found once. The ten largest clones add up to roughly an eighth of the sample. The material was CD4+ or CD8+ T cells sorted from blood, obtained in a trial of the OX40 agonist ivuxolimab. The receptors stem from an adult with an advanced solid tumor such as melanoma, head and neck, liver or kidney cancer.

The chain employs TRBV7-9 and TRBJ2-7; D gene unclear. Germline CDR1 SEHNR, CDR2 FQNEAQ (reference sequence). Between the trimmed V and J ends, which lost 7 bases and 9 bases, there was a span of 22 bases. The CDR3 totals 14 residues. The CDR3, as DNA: TGTGCCAGCATCAAATTGGCAGGAAGCCCCGGGCAGTACTTC. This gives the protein CASIKLAGSPGQYF.

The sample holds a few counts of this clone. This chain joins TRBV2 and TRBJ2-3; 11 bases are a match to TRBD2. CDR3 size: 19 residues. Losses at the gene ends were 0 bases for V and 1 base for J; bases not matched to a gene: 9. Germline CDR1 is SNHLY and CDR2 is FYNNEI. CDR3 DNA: TGTGCCAGCAGTGAAGCGGTTCCTAGCGGGGGGCTTGGCACAGATACGCAGTATTTT. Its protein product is CASSEAVPSGGLGTDTQYF.

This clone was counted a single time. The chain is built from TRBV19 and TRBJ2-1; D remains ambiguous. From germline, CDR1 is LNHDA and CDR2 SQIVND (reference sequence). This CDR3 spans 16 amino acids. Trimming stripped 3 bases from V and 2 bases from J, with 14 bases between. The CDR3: CASSINTGFAYNEQFF. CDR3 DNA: TGTGCCAGTAGTATCAATACGGGTTTTGCCTACAATGAGCAGTTCTTC.

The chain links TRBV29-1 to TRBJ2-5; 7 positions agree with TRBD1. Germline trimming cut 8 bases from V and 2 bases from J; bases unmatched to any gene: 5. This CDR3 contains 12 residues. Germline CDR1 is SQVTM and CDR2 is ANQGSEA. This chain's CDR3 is CSLTGQQETQYF. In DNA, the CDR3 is TGCAGCCTCACGGGACAGCAAGAGACCCAGTACTTC.

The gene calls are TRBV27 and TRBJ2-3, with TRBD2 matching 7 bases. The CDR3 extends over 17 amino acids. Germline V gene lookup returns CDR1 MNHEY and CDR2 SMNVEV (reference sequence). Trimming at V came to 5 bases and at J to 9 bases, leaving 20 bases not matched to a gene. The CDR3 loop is CASSLLSSGQGRRTQYF. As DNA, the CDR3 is TGTGCCAGCAGTCTCCTATCTAGCGGTCAAGGGAGGAGGACGCAGTATTTT.

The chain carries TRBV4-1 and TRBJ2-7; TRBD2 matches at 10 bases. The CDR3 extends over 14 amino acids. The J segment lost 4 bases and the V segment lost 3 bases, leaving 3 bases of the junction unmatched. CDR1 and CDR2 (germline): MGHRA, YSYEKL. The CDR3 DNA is TGCGCCAGCAGCCACGGGACTAGCGCTTACGAGCAGTACTTC. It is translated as CASSHGTSAYEQYF.

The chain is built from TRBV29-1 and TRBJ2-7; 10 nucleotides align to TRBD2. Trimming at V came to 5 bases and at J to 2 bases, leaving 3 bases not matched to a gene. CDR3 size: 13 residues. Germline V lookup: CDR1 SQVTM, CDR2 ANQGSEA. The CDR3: CSVRTSGTYEQYF. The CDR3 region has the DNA TGCAGCGTTCGTACTAGCGGGACCTACGAGCAGTACTTC.

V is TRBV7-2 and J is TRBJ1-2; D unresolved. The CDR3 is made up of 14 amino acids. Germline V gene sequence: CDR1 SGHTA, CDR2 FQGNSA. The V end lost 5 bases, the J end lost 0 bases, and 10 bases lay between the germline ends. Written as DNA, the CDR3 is TGTGCCAGCAGCCCGGACGGTACTAACTATGGCTACACCTTC. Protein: CASSPDGTNYGYTF. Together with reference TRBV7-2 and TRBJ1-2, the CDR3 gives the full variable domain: GAGVSQSPSNKVTEKGKDVELRCDPISGHTALYWYRQSLGQGLEFLIYFQGNSAPDKSGLPSDRFSAERTGGSVSTLTIQRTQQEDSAVYLCASSPDGTNYGYTFGSGTRLTVV.

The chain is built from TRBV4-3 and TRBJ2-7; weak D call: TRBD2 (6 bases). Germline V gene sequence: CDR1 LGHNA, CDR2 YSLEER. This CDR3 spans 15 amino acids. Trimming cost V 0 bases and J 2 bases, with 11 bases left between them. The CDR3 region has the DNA TGCGCCAGCAGCCAAGATGGAGGGAACCCCTACGAGCAGTACTTC. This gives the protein CASSQDGGNPYEQYF.

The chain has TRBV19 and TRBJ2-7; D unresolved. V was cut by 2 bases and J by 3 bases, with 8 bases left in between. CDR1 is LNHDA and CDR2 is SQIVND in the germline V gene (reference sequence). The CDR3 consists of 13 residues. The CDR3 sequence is CASSIMKSYEQYF. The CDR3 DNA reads TGTGCCAGTAGTATAATGAAGAGCTACGAGCAGTACTTC.

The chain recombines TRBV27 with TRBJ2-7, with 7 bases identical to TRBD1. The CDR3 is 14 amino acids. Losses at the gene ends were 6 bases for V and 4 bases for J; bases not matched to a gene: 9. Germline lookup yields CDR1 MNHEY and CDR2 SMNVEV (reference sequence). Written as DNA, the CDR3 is TGTGCCAGCAGCCCGACAGGGTTTCCTTACGAGCAGTACTTC. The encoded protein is CASSPTGFPYEQYF.

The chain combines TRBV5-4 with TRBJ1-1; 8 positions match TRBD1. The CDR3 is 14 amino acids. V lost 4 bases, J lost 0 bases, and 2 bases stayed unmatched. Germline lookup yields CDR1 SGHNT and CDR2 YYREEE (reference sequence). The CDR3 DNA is TGTGCCAGCAGCCCGACAGGGGTGAACACTGAAGCTTTCTTT. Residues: CASSPTGVNTEAFF. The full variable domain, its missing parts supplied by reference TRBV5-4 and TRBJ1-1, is ETGVTQSPTHLIKTRGQQVTLRCSSQSGHNTVSWYQQALGQGPQFIFQYYREEENGRGNFPPRFSGLQFPNYSSELNVNALELDDSALYLCASSPTGVNTEAFFGQGTRLTVV.

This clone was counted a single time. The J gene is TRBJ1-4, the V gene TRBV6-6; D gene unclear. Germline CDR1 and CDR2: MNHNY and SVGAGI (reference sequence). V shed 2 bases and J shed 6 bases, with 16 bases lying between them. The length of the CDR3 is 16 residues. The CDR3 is CASSYDPGRLYEKLFF. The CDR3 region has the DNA TGTGCCAGCAGTTACGACCCCGGAAGGTTATATGAAAAACTGTTTTTT.

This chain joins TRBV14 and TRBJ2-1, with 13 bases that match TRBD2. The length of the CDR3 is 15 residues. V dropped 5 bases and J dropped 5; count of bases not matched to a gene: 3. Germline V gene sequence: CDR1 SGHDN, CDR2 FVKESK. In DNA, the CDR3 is TGTGCCAGCAGCATGGGACTAGCGGGACACAATGAGCAGTTCTTC. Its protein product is CASSMGLAGHNEQFF.

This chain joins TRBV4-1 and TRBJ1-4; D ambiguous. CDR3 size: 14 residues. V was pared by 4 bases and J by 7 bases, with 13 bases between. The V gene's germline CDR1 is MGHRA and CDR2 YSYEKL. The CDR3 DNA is TGCGCCAGCAGCCCTTACACGGGCCCTGAAAAACTGTTTTTT. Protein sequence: CASSPYTGPEKLFF.

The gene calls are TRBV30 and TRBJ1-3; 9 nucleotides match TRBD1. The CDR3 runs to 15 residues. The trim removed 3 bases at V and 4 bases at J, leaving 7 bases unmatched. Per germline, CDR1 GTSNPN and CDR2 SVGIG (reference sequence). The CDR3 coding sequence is TGTGCCTGGAGCTACTACAGGGGGCTCGGAAACACCATATATTTT. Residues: CAWSYYRGLGNTIYF.

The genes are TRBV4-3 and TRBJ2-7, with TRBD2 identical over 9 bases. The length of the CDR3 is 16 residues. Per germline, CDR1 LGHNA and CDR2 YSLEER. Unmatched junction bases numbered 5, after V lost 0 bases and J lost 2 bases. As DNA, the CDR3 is TGCGCCAGCAGCCAAGATAGGCTAGCGGGAACCTACGAGCAGTACTTC. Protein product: CASSQDRLAGTYEQYF.

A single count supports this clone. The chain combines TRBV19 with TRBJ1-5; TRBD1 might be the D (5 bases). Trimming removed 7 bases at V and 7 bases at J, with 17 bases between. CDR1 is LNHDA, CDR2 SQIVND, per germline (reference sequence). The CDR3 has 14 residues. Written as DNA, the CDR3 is TGTGCCAGTAAGGTTGGGGGGTTGGGGCAGCCCCAGCATTTT. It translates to CASKVGGLGQPQHF.

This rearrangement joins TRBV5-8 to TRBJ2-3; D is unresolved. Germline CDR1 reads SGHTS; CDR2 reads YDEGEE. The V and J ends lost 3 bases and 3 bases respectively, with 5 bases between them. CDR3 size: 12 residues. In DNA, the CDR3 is TGTGCCAGCAGCTGGAAGACAGATACGCAGTATTTT. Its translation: CASSWKTDTQYF.

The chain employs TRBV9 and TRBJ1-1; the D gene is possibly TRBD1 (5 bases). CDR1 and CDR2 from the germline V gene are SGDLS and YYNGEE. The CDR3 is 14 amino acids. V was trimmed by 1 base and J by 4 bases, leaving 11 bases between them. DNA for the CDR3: TGTGCCAGCAGCGTAACTGGAGGGGCCACTGAAGCTTTCTTT. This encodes CASSVTGGATEAFF.

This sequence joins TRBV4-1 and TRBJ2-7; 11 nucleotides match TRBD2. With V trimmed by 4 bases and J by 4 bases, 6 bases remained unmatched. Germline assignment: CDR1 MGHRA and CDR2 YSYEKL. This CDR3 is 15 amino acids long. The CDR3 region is CASSPPLAGVYEQYF. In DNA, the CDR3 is TGCGCCAGCAGCCCTCCACTAGCGGGAGTGTACGAGCAGTACTTC.

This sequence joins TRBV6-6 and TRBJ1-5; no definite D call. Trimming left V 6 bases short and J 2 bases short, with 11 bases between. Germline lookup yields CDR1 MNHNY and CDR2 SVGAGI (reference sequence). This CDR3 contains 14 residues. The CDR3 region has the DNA TGTGCCAGCAGCTACGGGGTGGGCAATCAGCCCCAGCATTTT. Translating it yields CASSYGVGNQPQHF.